This T cell receptor beta chain was observed in a study of beta chain features in type 1 diabetes. The CDR3 has 14 residues. V was pared by 0 bases and J by 4 bases, with 10 bases between. Germline values: CDR1 GTSNPN, CDR2 SVGIG (reference sequence). Broader study findings: Shorter TCRB CDR3s, moderately but significantly so, marked every one of the four CD4+ subsets in Type 1 diabetes patients. The study found that naive, central memory and Treg TCRB repertoires appeared more similar in patients than in healthy donors.

Sequenced material consisted of expressed TCRB transcripts (all of the isolated RNA was reverse transcribed). This table comes from immunoSEQ multiplex PCR, and its TCRdb copy is limited to in-frame clones, with some not included. The sample holds about 660,000 clones, around an eighth seen once. A few counts support this clone. Its antigen remains unknown. The sequenced sample was naive CD4+ T cells from blood. The chain is built from TRBV30 and TRBJ1-5; unclear D gene. The clonotype comes from a man between 18 and 29 years old with type 1 diabetes. CDR3 coding DNA: TGTGCCTGGAGTGTACAAACAGCTAATCAGCCCCAGCATTTT. This gives the protein CAWSVQTANQPQHF.